A single sample gave rise to the 24 T cell receptor beta chains below, sequenced in a study of blood T cell repertoires in COVID-19. The protocol was immunoSEQ multiplex PCR, while the TCRdb copy is restricted to in-frame clones and leaves out a portion. This sample carries some 700,000 clones, about nine tenths of them seen once, and the ten largest clones take 0.2% to 0.3%. Input material: peripheral blood. The receptor set was obtained from a woman younger than 30 with acute or convalescent COVID-19.

This clone appeared a single time. This sequence joins TRBV6-5 and TRBJ2-1; D might be TRBD2 (5 bases). The CDR3 spans 15 residues. Germline CDR1 MNHEY, CDR2 SVGAGI. The ends were cut back, 7 bases at V and 0 bases at J, with 13 bases in the middle. The CDR3 DNA sequence: TGTGCCAGCACGGGAAGCTCGAGCTCCTACAATGAGCAGTTCTTC. Translating gives CASTGSSSSYNEQFF.

This sequence joins TRBV7-2 and TRBJ1-3; D unresolved. CDR1 is SGHTA and CDR2 is FQGNSA in the germline V gene. CDR3 length equals 15 residues. V gave up 5 bases and J gave up 0 bases, with 11 bases separating them. For the CDR3, the DNA is TGTGCCAGCAGCCCCCTGTTCTACTCTGGAAACACCATATATTTT. Translating gives CASSPLFYSGNTIYF. The variable domain in full, completed from reference TRBV7-2 and TRBJ1-3, reads GAGVSQSPSNKVTEKGKDVELRCDPISGHTALYWYRQSLGQGLEFLIYFQGNSAPDKSGLPSDRFSAERTGGSVSTLTIQRTQQEDSAVYLCASSPLFYSGNTIYFGEGSWLTVV.

The chain has TRBV18 and TRBJ2-1; 8 nucleotides line up with TRBD1. The CDR3 contains 14 residues. Per germline, CDR1 KGHSH and CDR2 LQKENI. V dropped 10 bases and J dropped 5; count of bases not matched to a gene: 10. The CDR3 DNA sequence: TGTGCCACCCGTCCGACAGGGGAACACAATGAGCAGTTCTTC. Translating gives CATRPTGEHNEQFF. Looking up the rest from reference TRBV18 and TRBJ2-1 gives the full variable domain: NAGVMQNPRHLVRRRGQEARLRCSPMKGHSHVYWYRQLPEEGLKFMVYLQKENIIDESGMPKERFSAEFPKEGPSILRIQQVVRGDSAAYFCATRPTGEHNEQFFGPGTRLTVL.

V and J are TRBV10-1 and TRBJ1-6; D is unclear. Looked up from germline, CDR1 is WNHNN and CDR2 is SYGVQD (reference sequence). The CDR3 runs to 16 residues. The V end lost 7 bases, the J end lost 9 bases, and 22 bases lay between the germline ends. In DNA, the CDR3 is TGCGCCAGCATCGGACGTCCGGGAGACGGTATTTCACCCCTCCACTTT. The encoded protein is CASIGRPGDGISPLHF.

The chain employs TRBV3-1 (or the pseudogene TRBV3-2) and TRBJ1-1; a weak D match, TRBD1 (6 bases). Germline loops: CDR1 LGHDT, CDR2 YNNKEL (reference sequence). Trimming cost V 4 bases and J 2 bases, with 14 bases left between them. The CDR3 has 15 residues. In DNA, the CDR3 is TGTGCCAGCAGCCCGAGACAGGCTTTTAACACTGAAGCTTTCTTT. It yields the protein CASSPRQAFNTEAFF.

The V and J genes are TRBV5-4 and TRBJ2-7; TRBD1 matches at 9 bases. CDR1 SGHNT and CDR2 YYREEE come from the germline V gene (reference sequence). Unmatched junction bases numbered 1, after V lost 4 bases and J lost 2 bases. CDR3 length equals 13 residues. The CDR3 DNA follows: TGTGCCAGCAGCCGGGACAGGGCCTACGAGCAGTACTTC. Protein sequence: CASSRDRAYEQYF.

The rearrangement links TRBV2 to TRBJ2-7; 7 positions agree with TRBD1. Germline CDR1 reads SNHLY; CDR2 reads FYNNEI. This CDR3 is built from 14 residues. Trimming at V came to 8 bases and at J to 4 bases, leaving 11 bases not matched to a gene. CDR3 in DNA: TGTGCCAGCGACCCGACAGGGCGGTCTTACGAGCAGTACTTC. Translated: CASDPTGRSYEQYF.

The chain has TRBV6-6 and TRBJ2-5, with D perhaps TRBD1 (5 bases). Trimming stripped 2 bases from V and 4 bases from J, with 17 bases between. The CDR3 is made up of 16 amino acids. CDR1 and CDR2 from the germline V gene are MNHNY and SVGAGI (reference sequence). The CDR3 region is CASSYTGHWTSETQYF. The CDR3 nucleotides read TGTGCCAGCAGTTACACAGGCCACTGGACGTCAGAGACCCAGTACTTC.

The chain employs TRBV7-2 and TRBJ2-4; 10 bases match TRBD1. The CDR3 is 19 amino acids. From germline, CDR1 is SGHTA and CDR2 FQGNSA. V lost 5 bases, J lost 3 bases, and 16 bases stayed unmatched. CDR3 bases: TGTGCCAGCAGCAGAGAATCCGGGACAGGGGACGGGAACAAAAACATTCAGTACTTC. Its translation: CASSRESGTGDGNKNIQYF.

The table lists this clone with a count of one. The gene calls are TRBV5-1 and TRBJ2-3; 7 bases map to TRBD2. This CDR3 region has 17 residues. Trimming at V came to 1 base and at J to 1 base, leaving 9 bases not matched to a gene. Germline-derived CDR1 and CDR2 are SGHRS and YFSETQ. The CDR3 nucleotides read TGCGCCAGCAGCTTGACGAAAAGCGGGGACCGCACAGATACGCAGTATTTT. Translating it yields CASSLTKSGDRTDTQYF.

V is TRBV2 and J is TRBJ1-1, with 8 bases that match TRBD1. Trimming took 8 bases from V and 1 from J; bases not matched to a gene: 3. The germline V gene encodes CDR1 SNHLY and CDR2 FYNNEI. This CDR3 spans 13 amino acids. The CDR3 nucleotides are TGTGCCAGCCGGACAGGGTGGAACACTGAAGCTTTCTTT. Its translation is CASRTGWNTEAFF. Full variable domain (outside the CDR3, taken from reference TRBV2 and TRBJ1-1): EPEVTQTPSHQVTQMGQEVILRCVPISNHLYFYWYRQILGQKVEFLVSFYNNEISEKSEIFDDQFSVERPDGSNFTLKIRSTKLEDSAMYFCASRTGWNTEAFFGQGTRLTVV.

CDR3 in DNA: TGTGCCATCAGTGAGTCCGGGACTCGGGGAGGTTATGGCTACACCTTC. Protein sequence: CAISESGTRGGYGYTF. This chain joins TRBV10-3 and TRBJ1-2, with D tentatively TRBD1 (5 bases). This CDR3 comprises 16 residues. Germline V gene sequence: CDR1 ENHRY, CDR2 SYGVKD. Deletions cut 0 bases from V and 5 bases from J, with 16 bases between.

The rearrangement uses TRBV24-1 and TRBJ2-2; possible D gene TRBD2, 6 bases. The CDR3 runs 17 residues. The V gene lost 1 base and the J gene lost 6 bases, with 17 bases spanning the gap. Germline CDR1 KGHDR, CDR2 SFDVKD. This CDR3 is CATSDFPAGKGAGELFF. CDR3 sequence (DNA): TGTGCCACCAGTGATTTTCCGGCGGGGAAGGGCGCCGGGGAGCTGTTTTTT.

This clone turned up a few times. V gene TRBV29-1 combines with J gene TRBJ1-2; 7 bases fit TRBD1. The V gene's germline CDR1 is SQVTM and CDR2 ANQGSEA. The CDR3 sequence is 13 residues long. V shed 2 bases, J shed 4 bases, and the junction held 4 bases outside the gene matches. CDR3 bases: TGCAGCGTTGAAACCGGGACAGTCTATGGCTACACCTTC. This translates into CSVETGTVYGYTF.

The chain has TRBV7-9 and TRBJ2-3; D is ambiguous. V lost 2 bases to trimming and J lost 5 bases, with 11 bases between them. The CDR3 loop spans 14 amino acids. Looked up from germline, CDR1 is SEHNR and CDR2 is FQNEAQ (reference sequence). In DNA, the CDR3 is TGTGCCAGCAGCTTACCCTTTCTAGGAGATACGCAGTATTTT. This codes for CASSLPFLGDTQYF. The full variable domain, its missing parts supplied by reference TRBV7-9 and TRBJ2-3, is DTGVSQNPRHKITKRGQNVTFRCDPISEHNRLYWYRQTLGQGPEFLTYFQNEAQLEKSRLLSDRFSAERPKGSFSTLEIQRTEQGDSAMYLCASSLPFLGDTQYFGPGTRLTVL.

As regards this clone: At one boundary the junction diverges from the germline segment, which might be a read error. The J gene is TRBJ1-2, the V gene TRBV14, with a possible D match to TRBD1 (5 bases). The V gene's germline CDR1 is SGHDN and CDR2 FVKESK. The CDR3 spans 13 residues. DNA for the CDR3: TGTGCCAGCAGCGAAGACAGATACTATGGCTACACCTTC. This codes for CASSEDRYYGYTF.

This chain connects TRBV5-6 to TRBJ2-7, with a weak D call TRBD1 (6 bases). The germline gives CDR1 SGHDT, CDR2 YYEEEE. The CDR3 length is 15 residues. V was pared by 0 bases and J by 2 bases, with 12 bases between. DNA for the CDR3: TGTGCCAGCAGCTTGGTGGTGGGACAAACCTACGAGCAGTACTTC. Translation: CASSLVVGQTYEQYF.

The CDR3 region has the DNA TGTGCCAGCAGTTACTCGCAGGGTTACAATGAGCAGTTCTTC. Translated, it gives CASSYSQGYNEQFF. This chain uses TRBV6-5 with TRBJ2-1, with D maybe TRBD1 (5 bases). This CDR3 region has 14 residues. Trimming shortened V by 0 bases and J by 4 bases, and 7 bases separated the two germline ends. Germline loops: CDR1 MNHEY, CDR2 SVGAGI.

The rearrangement joins TRBV19 to TRBJ1-1, with D possibly TRBD1 on 6 matching bases. Trimming removed 7 bases at V and 1 base at J, with 13 bases between. There are 14 residues in the CDR3. CDR1 LNHDA and CDR2 SQIVND come from the germline V gene (reference sequence). CDR3 bases: TGTGCCAGTAACCCGCGGGGGGCGAACACTGAAGCTTTCTTT. The encoded protein is CASNPRGANTEAFF.

The chain is built from TRBV2 and TRBJ2-7; D possibly corresponds to TRBD1 (6 bases). Trimming pared 6 bases from V and 2 bases from J, leaving 11 bases between. The length of the CDR3 is 13 residues. Germline loops: CDR1 SNHLY, CDR2 FYNNEI. The chain's CDR3 is CASRSGTPYEQYF. Written as DNA, the CDR3 is TGTGCCAGCAGGTCCGGGACACCCTACGAGCAGTACTTC.

The CDR3 bases are TGTGCCAGCAGCGTAGGAACAGTCTATAGCAATCAGCCCCAGCATTTT. It yields the protein CASSVGTVYSNQPQHF. The genes are TRBV9 and TRBJ1-5; D uncertain. The CDR3 is 16 amino acids. V lost 0 bases to trimming and J lost 0 bases, with 10 bases between them. CDR1 and CDR2 from the germline V gene are SGDLS and YYNGEE. The full variable domain, in which reference TRBV9 and TRBJ1-5 provide the parts outside the CDR3, is DSGVTQTPKHLITATGQRVTLRCSPRSGDLSVYWYQQSLDQGLQFLIQYYNGEERAKGNILERFSAQQFPDLHSELNLSSLELGDSALYFCASSVGTVYSNQPQHFGDGTRLSIL.

In nucleotides, the CDR3 is TGTGCCAGCAGTTTAGTAGGGGCGAGCAATCAGCCCCAGCATTTT. It translates to CASSLVGASNQPQHF. This chain joins TRBV27 and TRBJ1-5, with a weak D call TRBD1 (5 bases). The germline CDR1 and CDR2 sequences are MNHEY and SMNVEV (reference sequence). The ends were cut back, 2 bases at V and 1 base at J, with 9 bases in the middle. The CDR3 sequence is 15 residues long.

This clone occurred once. V usage is TRBV7-7 and J usage is TRBJ2-5; 7 bases match TRBD1. Looked up from germline, CDR1 is SSHAT and CDR2 is FNYEAQ (reference sequence). This CDR3 is built from 15 residues. V shed 2 bases, J shed 7 bases, and the junction held 10 bases outside the gene matches. The CDR3 protein is CASSLTPGQEGTQYF. CDR3 nucleotide sequence: TGTGCCAGCAGCTTAACGCCTGGACAGGAAGGGACCCAGTACTTC.

V is TRBV3-1 (or the pseudogene TRBV3-2) and J is TRBJ2-3, with 10 bases that match TRBD2. The ends lost 1 base at V and 0 bases at J; junction bases unmatched: 7. This CDR3 is 18 amino acids long. Germline CDR1 is LGHDT and CDR2 is YNNKEL (reference sequence). This CDR3 is CASSQVPSGGASTDTQYF. CDR3 DNA sequence: TGTGCCAGCAGCCAAGTTCCTAGCGGGGGAGCTAGCACAGATACGCAGTATTTT.